This T cell receptor (beta chain) comes out of a study of blood T cell repertoires in COVID-19. Looking at the study overall: Acute-phase and convalescent COVID-19 samples originated in the United States, Italy and Spain. T cells, B-cell-depleted T cells, or PBMCs supplied cDNA or gDNA.

Participants had their cohort set by participant-reported clinical history. TCRdb keeps only in-frame clones here, not all; method: immunoSEQ multiplex PCR. The sample gives fewer than 400,000 clones, 92% of which show up once; roughly 18% is in the top ten. This clone appeared once. In germline, CDR1 is SQVTM, CDR2 ANQGSEA. Trimming shortened V by 4 bases and J by 6 bases, and 13 bases separated the two germline ends. The CDR3 extends over 12 amino acids. The sample taken for sequencing was PBMCs or T cells enriched from blood (not recorded which). The gene calls are TRBV29-1 and TRBJ2-7; a weak D match, TRBD1 (7 bases). This sequence originates from a woman aged 25 to 39 who had recovered from COVID-19. The CDR3, as DNA: TGCAGCGTTGGGTACAGGGGAGGCGAGCAGTACTTC. Amino acids: CSVGYRGGEQYF.